The present entry profiles one T cell receptor beta chain with its context. 5'RACE template switching with UMIs generated TCR beta cDNA. TCRdb reprocessed the 5' RACE reads and reports one entry per CDR3 protein, with no DNA. Its table lists a few hundred thousand distinct CDR3 sequences. The data are from a study of T cells expressing NK-cell markers. The CDR3 covers 20 residues. Germline V lookup: CDR1 LNHNV, CDR2 YYDKDF (reference sequence). Material for sequencing was blood T cells: a sorted CD56 or NKG2C T cell subset, CD4+ or CD8+ T cells, or bulk PBMC T cells (not recorded which). This sequence was found in a man between 18 and 35 years old in good health. V and J are TRBV15 and TRBJ2-1; TCRdb's D gene call, TRBD1, goes unchecked for lack of DNA. The CDR3 loop reads CATSTKPGEGGVSSYNEQFF. Supplemented by reference TRBV15 and TRBJ2-1, the full variable domain reads DAMVIQNPRYQVTQFGKPVTLSCSQTLNHNVMYWYQQKSSQAPKLLFHYYDKDFNNEADTPDNFQSRRPNTSFCFLDIRSPGLGDTAMYLCATSTKPGEGGVSSYNEQFFGPGTRLTVL.